This entry is about one T cell receptor beta chain. This specimen comes from a study of cytomegalovirus exposure and HLA in healthy donors. PCR was performed using 60 Vbeta and 13 Jbeta primers. Data came from immunoSEQ multiplex PCR; TCRdb stores just in-frame clones and leaves some out. The sample holds around 130,000 clones, 75% to 90% seen once. Looked up from germline, CDR1 is MGHRA and CDR2 is YSYEKL. Trimming removed 6 bases at V and 5 bases at J, with 17 bases between. This CDR3 has 15 amino acids. This chain joins TRBV4-1 and TRBJ2-1; possibly TRBD2 for D (5 bases). Sequenced: PBMCs. This receptor was taken from a female donor in good health and CMV-seronegative. The CDR3 loop reads CASSPDWRANNEQFF. In nucleotides, the CDR3 is TGCGCCAGCAGTCCGGATTGGCGGGCTAACAATGAGCAGTTCTTC.